The 8 T cell receptor beta chains below all came from one sample that was sequenced in a study of cytomegalovirus exposure and HLA in healthy donors. It was with 60 Vbeta and 13 Jbeta primers that the PCR ran. Profiled with immunoSEQ multiplex PCR; TCRdb holds only in-frame clones, not every one. The sample lists under 150,000 clones, around 80% occurring once. Material for sequencing was PBMCs. These receptors were collected from a man aged 45-65 years in good health and CMV-seronegative.

V is TRBV14 and J is TRBJ1-6, with D possibly TRBD1 on 5 matching bases. The germline gives CDR1 SGHDN, CDR2 FVKESK. The CDR3 spans 14 residues. With 3 bases removed from V and 6 bases from J, the gap between germline ends came to 9 bases. In nucleotides, the CDR3 is TGTGCCAGCAGCCAGGCAGGGCTTAATTCACCCCTCCACTTT. This sequence encodes CASSQAGLNSPLHF.

The CDR3 DNA is TGTGCCAGCAGCTACGGGGGAGGTCAGCCCCAGCATTTT. This translates into CASSYGGGQPQHF. The chain combines TRBV6-5 with TRBJ1-5, with a tentative D call TRBD1 (5 bases). The CDR3 is made up of 13 amino acids. V was clipped by 6 bases and J by 6 bases, with 12 bases between them. Germline V gives CDR1 MNHEY, CDR2 SVGAGI.

The J gene is TRBJ1-6, the V gene TRBV4-1; perhaps TRBD1 as D (5 bases). V shed 2 bases and J shed 13 bases, with 12 bases lying between them. There are 13 residues in the CDR3. Germline V CDR1 and CDR2: MGHRA, YSYEKL. The CDR3 DNA reads TGCGCCAGCAGCCAACGGGGGGTCGGGCCCCTCCACTTT. It translates to CASSQRGVGPLHF.

The chain couples TRBV18 to TRBJ1-1; no definite D call. Germline V lookup: CDR1 KGHSH, CDR2 LQKENI. V was trimmed by 4 bases and J by 0 bases, leaving 6 bases between them. This CDR3 is built from 13 residues. Here the CDR3 reads CASSQIMNTEAFF. The CDR3 DNA reads as TGTGCCAGCTCACAAATCATGAACACTGAAGCTTTCTTT.

This clone was observed a few times. The chain uses TRBV6-1 and TRBJ1-5, with D perhaps TRBD1 (6 bases). In germline, CDR1 is MNHNS, CDR2 SASEGT. The CDR3 covers 16 residues. V dropped 4 bases and J dropped 0 bases, with 13 bases sitting between them. The CDR3 loop is CASSAKQGFSNQPQHF. CDR3 DNA: TGTGCCAGCAGTGCTAAGCAGGGGTTTAGCAATCAGCCCCAGCATTTT.

This clone has just a few counts. This chain links TRBV5-6 with TRBJ2-1; tentatively, D is TRBD2 (7 bases). V lost 4 bases and J lost 2, with 13 bases in between. CDR3 size: 15 residues. Germline V gene sequence: CDR1 SGHDT, CDR2 YYEEEE. The CDR3 region is CASSPGGRAYNEQFF. The CDR3 DNA reads as TGTGCCAGCAGCCCGGGGGGCCGCGCCTACAATGAGCAGTTCTTC.

This clone has a single count. DNA for the CDR3: TGCGCCAGCAGCCAGACCGGGACAGTTCCAGAGCATTTT. This translates into CASSQTGTVPEHF. The J gene is TRBJ1-5, the V gene TRBV4-1; 7 bases line up with TRBD1. Germline CDR1 is MGHRA and CDR2 is YSYEKL. The CDR3 is 13 residues long. V shed 3 bases, J shed 14 bases, and the junction held 10 bases outside the gene matches.

This clone was detected a few times. The CDR3 bases are TGTGCCAGCAGCCGGAGGTATGGGGGCTGGTCAGATACGCAGTATTTT. Translated: CASSRRYGGWSDTQYF. The rearrangement uses TRBV5-6 and TRBJ2-3; D might be TRBD1 (6 bases). V lost 4 bases to trimming and J lost 4 bases, with 19 bases between them. The CDR3 runs 16 residues. Per the germline V gene, CDR1 is SGHDT and CDR2 is YYEEEE.